This TCR beta chain was obtained from a study of post-analysis software for immune sequencing data. As for the study in general: Relapsing-remitting, secondary progressive and progressive-relapsing multiple sclerosis courses were included.

The study's findings and limits: The study found significantly lower normalized Chao1 diversity in multiple sclerosis patients than in controls. F-measure co-clustering was strong for batch-matched samples.

TCR beta cDNA libraries included unique molecular identifiers. The source material, roughly 0.85 to 10 million T cells, gave rise to 500,000 or so cDNA molecules. From the PCR reads, TCRdb called clonotypes with MiXCR, one entry per CDR3 protein. The sample has 700,000 to 900,000 distinct CDR3 sequences, under 60% seen once. On this clonotype: The antigen remains undetermined.

Source material: blood. This receptor was identified in a girl aged 5-17 years with multiple sclerosis.

CDR3 coding DNA: TGTGCCAGCCCCGGGACTAGCAGGGAGCAGTTCTTC. This encodes CASPGTSREQFF. V is TRBV2 and J is TRBJ2-1; TRBD2 agrees at 9 bases. CDR1 is SNHLY and CDR2 is FYNNEI in the germline V gene. The CDR3 runs to 12 residues. Losses at the gene ends were 8 bases for V and 10 bases for J; bases not matched to a gene: 6.